A single sample gave rise to the 7 T cell receptor beta chains below, sequenced in a study of blood T cells in healthy people across ages. The second PCR ran about 6 to 12 cycles with a sample-barcoded 5' primer and J-beta primers. TCRdb re-called the 5' RACE reads through MiXCR, storing one row per CDR3 protein. Among more than 800,000 distinct CDR3 sequences listed, 40% to 45% were seen once. Sequencing was performed on blood. The receptors originated from a woman aged 55-75 years in good health.

V is TRBV20-1 and J is TRBJ2-7, with 9 bases identical to TRBD2. Looked up from germline, CDR1 is DFQATT and CDR2 is SNEGSKA (reference sequence). J lost 2 bases, V lost 3 bases, and 5 bases had no gene match. The CDR3 totals 14 residues. The CDR3 spells CSASPREGPYEQYF. CDR3 nucleotides: TGCAGTGCTAGTCCGCGGGAGGGCCCCTACGAGCAGTACTTC.

The rearrangement links TRBV21-1 to TRBJ1-2; the table's D call TRBD1 went unverified against the DNA. TRBV21-1 is assigned pseudogene status. The CDR3 covers 10 residues. Written as DNA, the CDR3 is TGTGCCGGACATGGCTATGGCTACACCTTC. Translated, it gives CAGHGYGYTF.

This clonotype was detected a few times. CDR3 residues: CASSLYVRGYEQYF. For the CDR3, the DNA is TGTGCCAGCAGCTTATATGTTCGAGGCTACGAGCAGTACTTC. The genes are TRBV11-1 and TRBJ2-7; D gene unclear. The CDR3 runs 14 residues. Germline CDR1 and CDR2: SGHAT and FQDESV (reference sequence). V gave up 2 bases and J gave up 3 bases, with 11 bases separating them.

At least ten counts were recorded for this clonotype. The chain combines TRBV29-1 with TRBJ2-3; D is uncertain. CDR1 is SQVTM and CDR2 is ANQGSEA in the germline V gene. The CDR3 has 13 amino acids. V lost 4 bases, J lost 2 bases, and 10 bases lay in between. CDR3 sequence (DNA): TGCAGCGTTGGCTTCGGAGCCACAGATACGCAGTATTTT. Protein sequence: CSVGFGATDTQYF.

The J gene is TRBJ2-3, the V gene TRBV24-1; TRBD2 aligns across 8 bases. J lost 3 bases, V lost 3 bases, and 10 bases had no gene match. There are 17 residues in the CDR3. The V gene's germline CDR1 is KGHDR and CDR2 SFDVKD. This CDR3 is CATSDDRSGRITDTQYF. The CDR3 nucleotides are TGTGCCACCAGTGATGATAGGAGCGGGAGAATTACAGATACGCAGTATTTT.

This clonotype was seen only a few times. The CDR3 loop reads CSASQAFQETQYF. CDR3 sequence (DNA): TGCAGTGCTAGCCAGGCCTTCCAAGAGACCCAGTACTTC. V gene TRBV20-1 combines with J gene TRBJ2-5; no firm D call. V lost 3 bases to trimming and J lost 1 base, with 9 bases between them. Germline V CDR1 and CDR2: DFQATT, SNEGSKA (reference sequence). The CDR3 totals 13 residues.

The chain employs TRBV9 and TRBJ1-2, with D uncertain. Looked up from germline, CDR1 is SGDLS and CDR2 is YYNGEE. The CDR3 runs to 14 residues. V was trimmed by 0 bases and J by 7 bases, leaving 13 bases between them. DNA for the CDR3: TGTGCCAGCAGCGTAGGGGTTGTCCTTGGTGGCTACACCTTC. This translates into CASSVGVVLGGYTF.